The clone carrying this T cell receptor beta chain showed up just a few times. Looked up from germline, CDR1 is MNHEY and CDR2 is SVGEGT. This CDR3 contains 18 residues. J gave up 2 bases and V 0 bases, and 8 bases lay outside the gene matches. The data were produced by immunoSEQ multiplex PCR, yet TCRdb's version contains in-frame clones alone and is incomplete. Here the sample spans about 68,000 clones, 93% being singletons. The chain recombines TRBV6-2 or TRBV6-3 with TRBJ1-5; the match to TRBD1 covers 9 bases. Sequences were obtained from PBMCs. The TCR sequence derives from a man between 40 and 49 years old with rheumatoid arthritis. CDR3 loop: CASSYSMGQGIGNQPQHF. In nucleotides, the CDR3 is TGTGCCAGCAGTTACTCGATGGGACAGGGAATTGGCAATCAGCCCCAGCATTTT.